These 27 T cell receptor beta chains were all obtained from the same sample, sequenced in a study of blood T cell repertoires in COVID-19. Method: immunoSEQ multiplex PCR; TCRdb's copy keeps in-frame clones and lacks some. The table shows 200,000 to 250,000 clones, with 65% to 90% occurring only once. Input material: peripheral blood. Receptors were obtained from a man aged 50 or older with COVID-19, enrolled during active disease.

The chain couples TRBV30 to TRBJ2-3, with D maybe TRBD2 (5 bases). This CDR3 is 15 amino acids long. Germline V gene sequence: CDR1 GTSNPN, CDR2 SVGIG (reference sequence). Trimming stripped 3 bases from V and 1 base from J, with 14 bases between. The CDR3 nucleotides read TGTGCCTGGAGCGGGGTTCGAAAAGGCACAGATACGCAGTATTTT. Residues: CAWSGVRKGTDTQYF. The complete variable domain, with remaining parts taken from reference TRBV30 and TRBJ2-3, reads SQTIHQWPATLVQPVGSPLSLECTVEGTSNPNLYWYRQAAGRGLQLLFYSVGIGQISSEVPQNLSASRPQDRQFILSSKKLLLSDSGFYLCAWSGVRKGTDTQYFGPGTRLTVL.

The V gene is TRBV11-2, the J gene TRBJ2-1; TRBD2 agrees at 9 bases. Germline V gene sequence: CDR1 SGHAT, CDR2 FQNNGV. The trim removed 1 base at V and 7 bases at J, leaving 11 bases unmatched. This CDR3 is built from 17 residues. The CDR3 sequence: CASSLVGASGVLNEQFF. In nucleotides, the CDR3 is TGTGCCAGCAGCTTAGTGGGGGCTAGCGGGGTTCTAAATGAGCAGTTCTTC.

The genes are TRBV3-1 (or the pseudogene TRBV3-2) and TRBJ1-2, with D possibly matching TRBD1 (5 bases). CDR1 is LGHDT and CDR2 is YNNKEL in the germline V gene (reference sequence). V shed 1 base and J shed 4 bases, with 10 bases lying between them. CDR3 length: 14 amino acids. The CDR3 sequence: CASSQGQSPYGYTF. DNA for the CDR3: TGTGCCAGCAGCCAAGGACAGAGTCCCTATGGCTACACCTTC.

The CDR3, as DNA: TGTGCCAGTCGGACAGGGTCCGGAAACACCATATATTTT. This codes for CASRTGSGNTIYF. This chain connects TRBV6-5 to TRBJ1-3; 8 bases are a match to TRBD1. V lost 9 bases and J lost 4; bases outside the gene matches: 5. CDR3 length: 13 amino acids. Germline CDR1 reads MNHEY; CDR2 reads SVGAGI.

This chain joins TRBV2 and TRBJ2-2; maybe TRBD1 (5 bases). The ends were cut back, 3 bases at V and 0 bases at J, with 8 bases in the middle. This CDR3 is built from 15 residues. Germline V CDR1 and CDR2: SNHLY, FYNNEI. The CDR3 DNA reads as TGTGCCAGCAGTGAGCCGGACACGAACACCGGGGAGCTGTTTTTT. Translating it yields CASSEPDTNTGELFF.

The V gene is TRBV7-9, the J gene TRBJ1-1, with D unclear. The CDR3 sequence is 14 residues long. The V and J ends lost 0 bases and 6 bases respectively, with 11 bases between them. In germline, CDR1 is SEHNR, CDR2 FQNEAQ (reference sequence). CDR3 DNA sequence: TGTGCCAGCAGCTTAGCGTCAGGCCTATCTGAAGCTTTCTTT. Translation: CASSLASGLSEAFF.

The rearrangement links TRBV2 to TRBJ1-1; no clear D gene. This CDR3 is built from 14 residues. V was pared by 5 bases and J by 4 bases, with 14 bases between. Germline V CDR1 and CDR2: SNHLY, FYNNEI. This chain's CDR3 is CASSQDLAGTEAFF. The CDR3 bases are TGTGCCAGCAGTCAGGATCTAGCTGGCACTGAAGCTTTCTTT.

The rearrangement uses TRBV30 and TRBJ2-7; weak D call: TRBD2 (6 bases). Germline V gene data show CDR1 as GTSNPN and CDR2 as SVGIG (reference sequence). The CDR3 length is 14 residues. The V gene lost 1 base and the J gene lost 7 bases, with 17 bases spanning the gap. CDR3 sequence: CAWSAGTGLREQYF. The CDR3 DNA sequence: TGTGCCTGGAGTGCCGGGACTGGCCTTCGGGAGCAGTACTTC. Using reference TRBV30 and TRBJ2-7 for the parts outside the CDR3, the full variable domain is SQTIHQWPATLVQPVGSPLSLECTVEGTSNPNLYWYRQAAGRGLQLLFYSVGIGQISSEVPQNLSASRPQDRQFILSSKKLLLSDSGFYLCAWSAGTGLREQYFGPGTRLTVT.

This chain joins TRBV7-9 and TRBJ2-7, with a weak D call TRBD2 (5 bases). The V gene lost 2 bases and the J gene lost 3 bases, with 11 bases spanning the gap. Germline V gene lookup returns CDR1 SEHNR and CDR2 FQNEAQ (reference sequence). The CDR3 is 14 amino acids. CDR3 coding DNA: TGTGCCAGCAGCTTACTCGGGGTGGACTACGAGCAGTACTTC. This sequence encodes CASSLLGVDYEQYF. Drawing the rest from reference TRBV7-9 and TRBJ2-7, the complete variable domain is DTGVSQNPRHKITKRGQNVTFRCDPISEHNRLYWYRQTLGQGPEFLTYFQNEAQLEKSRLLSDRFSAERPKGSFSTLEIQRTEQGDSAMYLCASSLLGVDYEQYFGPGTRLTVT.

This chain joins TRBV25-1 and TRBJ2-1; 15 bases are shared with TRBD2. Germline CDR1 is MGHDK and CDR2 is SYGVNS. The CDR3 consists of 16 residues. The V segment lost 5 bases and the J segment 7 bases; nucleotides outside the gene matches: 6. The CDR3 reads CASSSGLAGGSNEQFF. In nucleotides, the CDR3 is TGTGCCAGCAGTTCAGGACTAGCGGGGGGGAGTAATGAGCAGTTCTTC.

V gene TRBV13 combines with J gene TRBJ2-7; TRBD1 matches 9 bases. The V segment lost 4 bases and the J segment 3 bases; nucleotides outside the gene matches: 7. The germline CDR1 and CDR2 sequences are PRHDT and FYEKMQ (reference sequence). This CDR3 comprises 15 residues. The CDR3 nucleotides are TGTGCCAGCAGCTACGGTACAGGGGGCAACTACGAGCAGTACTTC. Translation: CASSYGTGGNYEQYF.

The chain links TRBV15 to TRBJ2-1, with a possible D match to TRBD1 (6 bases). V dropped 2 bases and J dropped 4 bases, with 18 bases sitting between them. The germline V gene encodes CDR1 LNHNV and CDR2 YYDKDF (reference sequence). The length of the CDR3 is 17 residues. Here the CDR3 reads CATSRRTGSSRYNEQFF. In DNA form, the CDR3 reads TGTGCCACCAGCAGACGTACAGGGAGTAGTCGGTACAATGAGCAGTTCTTC.

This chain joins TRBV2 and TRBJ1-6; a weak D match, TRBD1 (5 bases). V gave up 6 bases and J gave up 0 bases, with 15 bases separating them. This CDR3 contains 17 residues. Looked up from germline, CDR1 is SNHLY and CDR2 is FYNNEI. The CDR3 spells CASRKNYRSSYNSPLHF. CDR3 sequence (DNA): TGTGCCAGCAGGAAAAATTACAGGAGCTCCTATAATTCACCCCTCCACTTT.

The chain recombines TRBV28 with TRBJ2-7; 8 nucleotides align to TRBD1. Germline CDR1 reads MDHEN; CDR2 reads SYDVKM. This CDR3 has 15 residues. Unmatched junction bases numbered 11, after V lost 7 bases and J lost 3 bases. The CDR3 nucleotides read TGTGCCAGCAATCGATCCGGACAGGGAAGCTACGAGCAGTACTTC. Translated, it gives CASNRSGQGSYEQYF.

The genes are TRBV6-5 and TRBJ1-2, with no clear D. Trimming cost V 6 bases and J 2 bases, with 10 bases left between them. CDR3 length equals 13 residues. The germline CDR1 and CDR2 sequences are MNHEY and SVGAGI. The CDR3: CASSATLNYGYTF. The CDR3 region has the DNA TGTGCCAGCAGCGCGACACTGAACTATGGCTACACCTTC.

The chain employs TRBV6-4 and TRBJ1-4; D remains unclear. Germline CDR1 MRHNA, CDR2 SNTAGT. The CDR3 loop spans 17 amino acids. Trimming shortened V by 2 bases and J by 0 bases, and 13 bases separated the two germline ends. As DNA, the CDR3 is TGTGCCAGCAGTGACAACGCCCCCAGTACAACTAATGAAAAACTGTTTTTT. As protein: CASSDNAPSTTNEKLFF.

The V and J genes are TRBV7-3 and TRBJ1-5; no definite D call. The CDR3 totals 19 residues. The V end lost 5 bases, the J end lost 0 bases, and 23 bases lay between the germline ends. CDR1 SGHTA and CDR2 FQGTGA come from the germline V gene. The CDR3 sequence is CASSNRPRLPRYSNQPQHF. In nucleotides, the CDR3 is TGTGCCAGCAGCAACAGACCTCGGCTCCCTCGTTATAGCAATCAGCCCCAGCATTTT.

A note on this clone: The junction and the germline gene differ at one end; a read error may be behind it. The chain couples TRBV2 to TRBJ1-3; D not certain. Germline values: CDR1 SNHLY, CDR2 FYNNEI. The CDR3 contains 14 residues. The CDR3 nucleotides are TGCGCCAGCAGTGGCCGGTTCGGTGGAAACACCATATATTTT. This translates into CASSGRFGGNTIYF. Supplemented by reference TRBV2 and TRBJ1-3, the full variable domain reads EPEVTQTPSHQVTQMGQEVILRCVPISNHLYFYWYRQILGQKVEFLVSFYNNEISEKSEIFDDQFSVERPDGSNFTLKIRSTKLEDSAMYFCASSGRFGGNTIYFGEGSWLTVV.

The DNA of the CDR3 is TGTGCCATGGGAGGGGGAGAGACCCAGTACTTC. Residues: CAMGGGETQYF. The chain carries TRBV10-3 and TRBJ2-5; D is perhaps TRBD2 (7 bases). Germline loops: CDR1 ENHRY, CDR2 SYGVKD. Trimming left V 9 bases short and J 4 bases short, with 9 bases between. CDR3 size: 11 residues.

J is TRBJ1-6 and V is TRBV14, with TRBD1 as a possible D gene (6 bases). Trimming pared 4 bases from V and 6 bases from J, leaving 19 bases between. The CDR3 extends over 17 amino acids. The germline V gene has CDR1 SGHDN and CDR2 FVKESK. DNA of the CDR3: TGTGCCAGCAGCCGCCCGGTGGACAGCCTAAGTAATTCACCCCTCCACTTT. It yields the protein CASSRPVDSLSNSPLHF.

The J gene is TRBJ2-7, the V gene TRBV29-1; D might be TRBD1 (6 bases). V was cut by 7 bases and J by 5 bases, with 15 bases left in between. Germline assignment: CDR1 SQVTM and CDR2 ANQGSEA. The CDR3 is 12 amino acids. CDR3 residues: CSAGTGIHEQYF. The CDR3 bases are TGCAGCGCAGGAACAGGGATCCACGAGCAGTACTTC.

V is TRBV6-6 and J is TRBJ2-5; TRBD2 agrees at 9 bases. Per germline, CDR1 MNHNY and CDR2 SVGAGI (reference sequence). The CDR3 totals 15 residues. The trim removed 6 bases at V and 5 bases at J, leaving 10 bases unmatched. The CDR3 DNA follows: TGTGCCAGCAGATTGGGAGCGGGGGGCGCGGAGACCCAGTACTTC. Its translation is CASRLGAGGAETQYF.

In DNA form, the CDR3 reads TGTGCCAGCAGCTTACAGGGCAACTATGGCTACACCTTC. Its protein product is CASSLQGNYGYTF. This chain uses TRBV7-9 with TRBJ1-2; D perhaps matches TRBD1 (5 bases). The V gene lost 2 bases and the J gene lost 2 bases, with 6 bases spanning the gap. This CDR3 spans 13 amino acids. The germline V gene encodes CDR1 SEHNR and CDR2 FQNEAQ (reference sequence).

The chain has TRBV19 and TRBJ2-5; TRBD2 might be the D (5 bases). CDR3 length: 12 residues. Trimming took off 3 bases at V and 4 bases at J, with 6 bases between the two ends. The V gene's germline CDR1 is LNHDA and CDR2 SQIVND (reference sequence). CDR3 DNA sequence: TGTGCCAGTAGTATGAGCGGAGAGACCCAGTACTTC. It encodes CASSMSGETQYF.

The CDR3 DNA reads as TGTGCCAGCAGTGAGCGGGAGGCAGAAGGGGGAAAACTGTTTTTT. Encoded protein: CASSEREAEGGKLFF. The chain recombines TRBV2 with TRBJ1-4; D might be TRBD1 (6 bases). Germline V lookup: CDR1 SNHLY, CDR2 FYNNEI. The CDR3 runs 15 residues. V lost 3 bases, J lost 10 bases, and 18 bases lay in between.

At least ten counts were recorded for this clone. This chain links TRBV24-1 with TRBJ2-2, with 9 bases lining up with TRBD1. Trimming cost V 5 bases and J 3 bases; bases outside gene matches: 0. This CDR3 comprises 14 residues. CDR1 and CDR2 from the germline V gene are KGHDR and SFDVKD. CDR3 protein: CATSGDRDTGELFF. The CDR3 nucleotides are TGTGCCACCAGTGGGGACAGGGACACCGGGGAGCTGTTTTTT.

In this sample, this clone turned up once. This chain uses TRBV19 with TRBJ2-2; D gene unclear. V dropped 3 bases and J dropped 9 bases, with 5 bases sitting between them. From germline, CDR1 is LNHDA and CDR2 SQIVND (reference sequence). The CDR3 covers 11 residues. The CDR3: CASSISWELFF. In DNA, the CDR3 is TGTGCCAGTAGTATTAGTTGGGAGCTGTTTTTT.